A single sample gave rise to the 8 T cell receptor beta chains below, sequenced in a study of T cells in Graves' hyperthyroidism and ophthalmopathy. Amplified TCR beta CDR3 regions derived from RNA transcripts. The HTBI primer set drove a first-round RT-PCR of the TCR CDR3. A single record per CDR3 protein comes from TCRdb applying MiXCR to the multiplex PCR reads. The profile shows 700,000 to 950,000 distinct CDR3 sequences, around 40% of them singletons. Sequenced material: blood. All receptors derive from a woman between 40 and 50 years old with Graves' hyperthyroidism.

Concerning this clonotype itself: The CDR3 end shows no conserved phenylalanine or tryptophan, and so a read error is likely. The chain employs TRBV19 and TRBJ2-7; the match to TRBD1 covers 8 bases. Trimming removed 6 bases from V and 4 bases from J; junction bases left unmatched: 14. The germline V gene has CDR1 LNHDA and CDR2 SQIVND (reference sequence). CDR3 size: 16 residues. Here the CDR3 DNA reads TGTGCCAGTAGCGCCCGACAGGGGAGGACCGAGTACGAGCAGTACTCC. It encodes CASSARQGRTEYEQYS.

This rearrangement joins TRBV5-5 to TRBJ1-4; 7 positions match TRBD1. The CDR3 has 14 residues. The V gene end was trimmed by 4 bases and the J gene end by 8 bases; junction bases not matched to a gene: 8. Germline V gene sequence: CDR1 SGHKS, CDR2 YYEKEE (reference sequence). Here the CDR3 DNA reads TGTGCCAGCAGCATACAGGGGTTCGAGGAAAAACTGTTTTTT. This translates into CASSIQGFEEKLFF.

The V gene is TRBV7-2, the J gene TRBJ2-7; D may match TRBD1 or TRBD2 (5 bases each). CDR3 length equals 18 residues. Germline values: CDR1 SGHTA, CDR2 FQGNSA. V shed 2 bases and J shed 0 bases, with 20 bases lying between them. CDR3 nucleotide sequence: TGTGCCAGCAGCTTAATCGGGCTACGGGACCTTTACTCCTACGAGCAGTACTTC. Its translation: CASSLIGLRDLYSYEQYF.

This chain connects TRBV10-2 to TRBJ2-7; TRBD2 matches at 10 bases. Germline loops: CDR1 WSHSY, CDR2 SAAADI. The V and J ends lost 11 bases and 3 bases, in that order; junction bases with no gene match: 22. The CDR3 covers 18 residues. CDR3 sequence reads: CASSSPAGGAAVIYEQYF. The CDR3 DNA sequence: TGCGCCTCAAGCAGTCCAGCGGGGGGGGCGGCGGTGATCTACGAGCAGTACTTC.

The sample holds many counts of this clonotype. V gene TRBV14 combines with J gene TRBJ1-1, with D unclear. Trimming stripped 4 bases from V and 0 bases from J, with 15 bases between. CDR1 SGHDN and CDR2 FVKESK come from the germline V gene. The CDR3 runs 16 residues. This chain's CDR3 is CASSPNHVMMNTEAFF. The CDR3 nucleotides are TGTGCCAGCAGCCCTAACCACGTAATGATGAACACTGAAGCTTTCTTT.

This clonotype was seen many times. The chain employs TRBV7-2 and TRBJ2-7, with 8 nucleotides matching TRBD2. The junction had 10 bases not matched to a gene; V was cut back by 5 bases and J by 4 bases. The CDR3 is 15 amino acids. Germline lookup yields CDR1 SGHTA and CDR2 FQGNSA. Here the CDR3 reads CASSPSGGGIYEQYF. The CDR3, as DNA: TGTGCCAGCAGCCCTAGTGGCGGGGGGATTTACGAGCAGTACTTC.

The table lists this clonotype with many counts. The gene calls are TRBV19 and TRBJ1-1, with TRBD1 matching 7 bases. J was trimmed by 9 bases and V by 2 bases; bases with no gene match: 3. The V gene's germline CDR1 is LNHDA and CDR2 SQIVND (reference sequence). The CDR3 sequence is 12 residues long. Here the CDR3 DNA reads TGTGCCAGTAGTATACGACAGGGACAAGCTTTCTTT. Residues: CASSIRQGQAFF. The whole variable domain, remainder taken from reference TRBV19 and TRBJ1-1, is DGGITQSPKYLFRKEGQNVTLSCEQNLNHDAMYWYRQDPGQGLRLIYYSQIVNDFQKGDIAEGYSVSREKKESFPLTVTSAQKNPTAFYLCASSIRQGQAFFGQGTRLTVV.

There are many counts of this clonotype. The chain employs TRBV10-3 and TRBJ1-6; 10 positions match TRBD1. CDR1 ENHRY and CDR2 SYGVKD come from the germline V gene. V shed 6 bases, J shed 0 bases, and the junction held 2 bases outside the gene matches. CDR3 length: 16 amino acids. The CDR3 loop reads CAIRGQGSSYNSPLHF. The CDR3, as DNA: TGTGCCATCAGGGGACAGGGGAGCTCCTATAATTCACCCCTCCACTTT.